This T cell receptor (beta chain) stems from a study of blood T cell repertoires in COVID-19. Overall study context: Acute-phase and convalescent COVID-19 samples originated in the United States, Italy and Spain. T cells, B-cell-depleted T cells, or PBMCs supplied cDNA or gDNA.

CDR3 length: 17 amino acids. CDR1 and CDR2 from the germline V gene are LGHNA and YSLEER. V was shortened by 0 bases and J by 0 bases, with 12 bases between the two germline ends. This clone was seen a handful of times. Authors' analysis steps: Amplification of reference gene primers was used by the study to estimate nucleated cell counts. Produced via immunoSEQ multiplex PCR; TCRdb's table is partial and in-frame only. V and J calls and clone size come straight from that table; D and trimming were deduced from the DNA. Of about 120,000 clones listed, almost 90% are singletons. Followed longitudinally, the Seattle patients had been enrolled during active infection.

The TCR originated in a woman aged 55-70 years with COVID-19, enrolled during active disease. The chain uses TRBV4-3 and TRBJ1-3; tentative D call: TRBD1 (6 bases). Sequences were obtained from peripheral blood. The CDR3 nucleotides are TGCGCCAGCAGCCAAGATCCGGGAGGGGGCTCTGGAAACACCATATATTTT. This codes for CASSQDPGGGSGNTIYF.